The 28 T cell receptor beta chains listed next were all sequenced from one sample in a study of blood T cell repertoires in COVID-19. Assay: immunoSEQ multiplex PCR; the TCRdb copy retains only in-frame clones and omits some. The data contain just over 90,000 clones, almost 90% of them singletons. The specimen was peripheral blood. These receptors were collected from a human donor with active COVID-19. The donor label of this sample is uncertain.

The V call is TRBV27, the J call TRBJ1-2, with 10 nucleotides matching TRBD1. Germline V lookup: CDR1 MNHEY, CDR2 SMNVEV (reference sequence). V dropped 7 bases and J dropped 2; count of bases not matched to a gene: 4. This CDR3 comprises 14 residues. The CDR3 is CASNGQGGNYGYTF. The CDR3 region has the DNA TGTGCCAGCAACGGACAGGGGGGCAACTATGGCTACACCTTC.

The V call is TRBV19, the J call TRBJ2-3; TRBD1 matches at 7 bases. Germline-derived CDR1 and CDR2 are LNHDA and SQIVND (reference sequence). V dropped 3 bases and J dropped 4; count of bases not matched to a gene: 13. The CDR3 spans 17 residues. This chain's CDR3 is CASSMGATGHWADTQYF. The CDR3 DNA sequence: TGTGCCAGTAGTATGGGCGCGACAGGGCATTGGGCAGATACGCAGTATTTT.

V is TRBV6-2 or TRBV6-3 and J is TRBJ2-7; 7 nucleotides agree with TRBD1. With V trimmed by 5 bases and J by 2 bases, 6 bases remained unmatched. The CDR3 runs to 14 residues. Germline values: CDR1 MNHEY, CDR2 SVGEGT. The CDR3 nucleotides read TGTGCCAGCAGTATACGGACAGGAGCCTACGAGCAGTACTTC. Translating it yields CASSIRTGAYEQYF.

In nucleotides, the CDR3 is TGTGCCAGCAGCCCAGACAGGGGTGGGGATACGCAGTATTTT. Translated: CASSPDRGGDTQYF. The chain employs TRBV7-2 and TRBJ2-3; 8 positions agree with TRBD1. The V gene end was trimmed by 5 bases and the J gene end by 6 bases; junction bases not matched to a gene: 7. This CDR3 is 14 amino acids long. The germline gives CDR1 SGHTA, CDR2 FQGNSA. The full variable domain, with the rest looked up from reference TRBV7-2 and TRBJ2-3, is GAGVSQSPSNKVTEKGKDVELRCDPISGHTALYWYRQSLGQGLEFLIYFQGNSAPDKSGLPSDRFSAERTGGSVSTLTIQRTQQEDSAVYLCASSPDRGGDTQYFGPGTRLTVL.

This chain connects TRBV5-1 to TRBJ2-2; no firm D call. Germline loops: CDR1 SGHRS, CDR2 YFSETQ. The germline V and J ends were trimmed by 1 base and 0 bases, with 10 bases remaining between them. This CDR3 region has 16 residues. The CDR3 here is CASSLTWAANTGELFF. CDR3 DNA: TGCGCCAGCAGCTTGACATGGGCCGCGAACACCGGGGAGCTGTTTTTT.

J is TRBJ2-3 and V is TRBV15, with TRBD2 identical over 10 bases. The CDR3 runs 15 residues. Germline CDR1 is LNHNV and CDR2 is YYDKDF (reference sequence). V lost 0 bases and J lost 6; bases outside the gene matches: 3. CDR3 nucleotide sequence: TGTGCCACCAGCAGAGAGATTAGCGGGAGGGATACGCAGTATTTT. This encodes CATSREISGRDTQYF.

The V call is TRBV20-1, the J call TRBJ2-1, with D possibly TRBD2 on 6 matching bases. The V end was cut by 3 bases, the J end by 6 bases, with 15 bases between. Per germline, CDR1 DFQATT and CDR2 SNEGSKA (reference sequence). The CDR3 runs to 14 residues. In nucleotides, the CDR3 is TGCAGTGCTAGTGCACCTAGCGCTTTCAATGAGCAGTTCTTC. As protein: CSASAPSAFNEQFF.

The V call is TRBV7-9, the J call TRBJ1-2, with D hard to call. Per germline, CDR1 SEHNR and CDR2 FQNEAQ (reference sequence). The CDR3 runs to 10 residues. Trimming cost V 4 bases and J 8 bases, with 5 bases left between them. In nucleotides, the CDR3 is TGTGCCAGCAGCTACGAGGGCTACACCTTC. Its translation is CASSYEGYTF.

The chain recombines TRBV5-1 with TRBJ2-7; 7 bases are a match to TRBD1. Per the germline V gene, CDR1 is SGHRS and CDR2 is YFSETQ. The junction had 11 bases not matched to a gene; V was cut back by 4 bases and J by 4 bases. The CDR3 is 15 amino acids. As DNA, the CDR3 is TGCGCCAGCAGCGTGGAATGGGACAGAAATTACGAGCAGTACTTC. Translation: CASSVEWDRNYEQYF.

CDR3 in amino acids: CASSYGTSGTYEQYF. CDR3 sequence (DNA): TGTGCCAGCAGTTACGGGACTAGCGGGACCTACGAGCAGTACTTC. The V and J genes are TRBV6-5 and TRBJ2-7; TRBD2 aligns across 13 bases. CDR3 length: 15 amino acids. Germline V gene sequence: CDR1 MNHEY, CDR2 SVGAGI. V was pared by 2 bases and J by 2 bases, with 0 bases of the junction left unmatched.

The gene calls are TRBV11-2 and TRBJ2-7; D is unclear. The CDR3 is 14 amino acids. CDR1 is SGHAT, CDR2 FQNNGV, per germline. Trimming removed 1 base from V and 2 bases from J, with 9 bases in between. The CDR3 loop reads CASSLGPRTYEQYF. CDR3 sequence (DNA): TGTGCCAGCAGCTTAGGTCCTCGTACCTACGAGCAGTACTTC.

This clone was seen once. J is TRBJ1-4 and V is TRBV2, with D unresolved. Germline-derived CDR1 and CDR2 are SNHLY and FYNNEI. The V and J ends lost 5 bases and 4 bases respectively, with 17 bases between them. The CDR3 covers 16 residues. The CDR3 loop reads CASSLQYQGVNEKLFF. CDR3 bases: TGTGCCAGCAGTCTACAGTACCAAGGCGTTAATGAAAAACTGTTTTTT.

V gene TRBV7-8 combines with J gene TRBJ1-2; D might be TRBD1 (5 bases). The CDR3 is made up of 13 amino acids. Per germline, CDR1 SGHVS and CDR2 FQNEAQ. The V and J ends lost 5 bases and 8 bases respectively, with 15 bases between them. CDR3 DNA sequence: TGTGCCAGCAGCAACTCCAGGGCGATAGGCTACACCTTC. It yields the protein CASSNSRAIGYTF.

This clone occurred a few times. The rearrangement uses TRBV19 and TRBJ1-2; 7 bases map to TRBD1. V shed 6 bases and J 5 bases; nucleotides not matched to a gene: 6. The germline V gene encodes CDR1 LNHDA and CDR2 SQIVND (reference sequence). The CDR3 is made up of 13 amino acids. CDR3 DNA sequence: TGTGCCAGTAGATCGACAGGGAGTTATGGCTACACCTTC. Translated: CASRSTGSYGYTF.

The CDR3 loop reads CASSGRGAGSYNEQFF. The CDR3, as DNA: TGTGCCAGCAGTGGCCGGGGGGCAGGCTCCTACAATGAGCAGTTCTTC. This chain links TRBV2 with TRBJ2-1; D is perhaps TRBD2 (7 bases). V was shortened by 4 bases and J by 0 bases, with 13 bases between the two germline ends. This CDR3 region has 16 residues. Germline V gene sequence: CDR1 SNHLY, CDR2 FYNNEI.

This rearrangement joins TRBV30 to TRBJ2-7; 9 nucleotides match TRBD1. Trimming took 0 bases from V and 1 from J; bases not matched to a gene: 7. This CDR3 spans 16 amino acids. Per germline, CDR1 GTSNPN and CDR2 SVGIG (reference sequence). The CDR3 DNA follows: TGTGCCTGGAGTGTACCTGGACAGGGGAGGTCCTACGAGCAGTACTTC. This gives the protein CAWSVPGQGRSYEQYF.

The gene calls are TRBV7-9 and TRBJ1-1; the D is unclear. There are 11 residues in the CDR3. The V gene's germline CDR1 is SEHNR and CDR2 FQNEAQ (reference sequence). V lost 1 base, J lost 11 bases, and 8 bases lay in between. The CDR3 nucleotides are TGTGCCAGCAGCTTAGTAGCTGGGGCTTTCTTT. This sequence encodes CASSLVAGAFF. Supplemented by reference TRBV7-9 and TRBJ1-1, the full variable domain reads DTGVSQNPRHKITKRGQNVTFRCDPISEHNRLYWYRQTLGQGPEFLTYFQNEAQLEKSRLLSDRFSAERPKGSFSTLEIQRTEQGDSAMYLCASSLVAGAFFGQGTRLTVV.

This chain connects TRBV27 to TRBJ1-6; TRBD1 might be the D (5 bases). Trimming left V 7 bases short and J 10 bases short, with 17 bases between. Germline assignment: CDR1 MNHEY and CDR2 SMNVEV (reference sequence). The CDR3 loop spans 14 amino acids. CDR3 in DNA: TGTGCCAGCACCCTGTACAGGAAGGGGTCACCCCTCCACTTT. Amino acid sequence: CASTLYRKGSPLHF.

The chain combines TRBV5-5 with TRBJ2-2; perhaps TRBD1 as D (5 bases). The length of the CDR3 is 19 residues. The germline V gene encodes CDR1 SGHKS and CDR2 YYEKEE (reference sequence). V shed 1 base and J shed 3 bases, with 22 bases lying between them. As DNA, the CDR3 is TGTGCCAGCAGCTTGTCCCCCTTTTCTCCAGGGCCCGACACCGGGGAGCTGTTTTTT. Amino acid sequence: CASSLSPFSPGPDTGELFF.

The V and J genes are TRBV10-3 and TRBJ1-1; tentative D call: TRBD1 (6 bases). Germline V gene data show CDR1 as ENHRY and CDR2 as SYGVKD. Between the trimmed V and J ends, which lost 0 bases and 1 base, there was a span of 12 bases. This CDR3 has 16 residues. CDR3 sequence: CAISESKQGQNTEAFF. The CDR3 DNA reads as TGTGCCATCAGTGAGTCGAAGCAGGGGCAGAACACTGAAGCTTTCTTT.

The genes are TRBV7-9 and TRBJ1-2; no definite D call. Germline V gene lookup returns CDR1 SEHNR and CDR2 FQNEAQ (reference sequence). Trimming pared 4 bases from V and 5 bases from J, leaving 23 bases between. CDR3 length: 17 amino acids. The chain's CDR3 is CASSSDFSGVGRYGYTF. In nucleotides, the CDR3 is TGTGCCAGCAGCTCCGATTTTTCCGGAGTAGGGAGGTATGGCTACACCTTC. The variable domain in full, completed from reference TRBV7-9 and TRBJ1-2, reads DTGVSQNPRHKITKRGQNVTFRCDPISEHNRLYWYRQTLGQGPEFLTYFQNEAQLEKSRLLSDRFSAERPKGSFSTLEIQRTEQGDSAMYLCASSSDFSGVGRYGYTFGSGTRLTVV.

V is TRBV9 and J is TRBJ2-3, with D unresolved. CDR1 and CDR2 from the germline V gene are SGDLS and YYNGEE. V was cut by 2 bases and J by 2 bases, with 9 bases left in between. The CDR3 sequence is 14 residues long. The CDR3 DNA reads as TGTGCCAGCAGCGTCAGGCAGACCACAGATACGCAGTATTTT. This sequence encodes CASSVRQTTDTQYF.

The CDR3 sequence is CASRGPGVEAFF. CDR3 coding DNA: TGTGCCAGCAGGGGACCAGGGGTTGAAGCTTTCTTT. This chain connects TRBV3-1 (or the pseudogene TRBV3-2) to TRBJ1-1; TRBD1 is a possible D gene (6 bases). Trimming stripped 6 bases from V and 7 bases from J, with 12 bases between. The CDR3 runs to 12 residues. Germline CDR1 and CDR2: LGHDT and YNNKEL (reference sequence).

In DNA form, the CDR3 reads TGTGCCAGCAGTTACGAGGCTTACACTGAAGCTTTCTTT. Its translation: CASSYEAYTEAFF. V usage is TRBV6-6 and J usage is TRBJ1-1; D unresolved. Germline assignment: CDR1 MNHNY and CDR2 SVGAGI (reference sequence). The CDR3 has 13 residues. The V gene lost 2 bases and the J gene lost 3 bases, with 7 bases spanning the gap.

This clone was picked up one time. CDR3 loop: CAGSLGPYNSPLHF. The CDR3 DNA sequence: TGTGCCGGATCGTTGGGGCCCTATAATTCACCCCTCCACTTT. The rearrangement joins TRBV5-5 to TRBJ1-6; maybe TRBD1 (5 bases). V gave up 10 bases and J gave up 2 bases, with 13 bases separating them. This CDR3 has 14 residues. Per the germline V gene, CDR1 is SGHKS and CDR2 is YYEKEE (reference sequence).

This chain uses TRBV5-6 with TRBJ2-5, with D maybe TRBD1 (7 bases). The V end was cut by 4 bases, the J end by 0 bases, with 10 bases between. This CDR3 comprises 14 residues. CDR1 and CDR2 from the germline V gene are SGHDT and YYEEEE. The CDR3 spells CASSAGGYQETQYF. The CDR3 coding sequence is TGTGCCAGCAGCGCAGGGGGGTACCAAGAGACCCAGTACTTC.

This clone was found a few times. The J gene is TRBJ1-5, the V gene TRBV29-1; D is unclear. This CDR3 has 12 amino acids. CDR1 is SQVTM and CDR2 is ANQGSEA in the germline V gene. The ends were cut back, 4 bases at V and 10 bases at J, with 14 bases in the middle. The CDR3 sequence: CSVGPHGGPQHF. The DNA for the CDR3 is TGCAGCGTTGGACCCCATGGAGGACCCCAGCATTTT.

For this clone: Additional DNA sequences in this sample encode the identical CDR3. As DNA, the CDR3 is TGTGCCAGCAGCTTGTGGCGGAATAGCAATCAGCCCCAGCATTTT. Protein sequence: CASSLWRNSNQPQHF. The rearrangement links TRBV5-6 to TRBJ1-5; D is ambiguous. V lost 1 base and J 0 bases, leaving 8 bases between the germline ends. CDR3 length: 15 residues. Germline CDR1 is SGHDT and CDR2 is YYEEEE.